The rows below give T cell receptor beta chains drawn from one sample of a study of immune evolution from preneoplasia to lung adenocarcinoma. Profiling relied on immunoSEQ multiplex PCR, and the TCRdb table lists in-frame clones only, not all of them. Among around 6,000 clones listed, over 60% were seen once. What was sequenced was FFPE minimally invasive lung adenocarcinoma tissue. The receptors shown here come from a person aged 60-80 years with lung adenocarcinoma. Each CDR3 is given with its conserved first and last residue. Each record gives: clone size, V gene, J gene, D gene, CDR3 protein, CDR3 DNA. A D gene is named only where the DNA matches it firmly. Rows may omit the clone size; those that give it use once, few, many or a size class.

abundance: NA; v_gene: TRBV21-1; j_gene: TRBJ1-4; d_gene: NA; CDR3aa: CASSKDRATNEKLFF; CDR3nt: TGTGCCAGCAGCAAAGACAGGGCAACTAATGAAAAACTGTTTTTT
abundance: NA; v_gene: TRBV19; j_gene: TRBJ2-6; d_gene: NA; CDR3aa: CASSIGAGANVLTF; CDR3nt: TGTGCCAGTAGTATAGGCGCCGGGGCCAACGTCCTGACTTTC
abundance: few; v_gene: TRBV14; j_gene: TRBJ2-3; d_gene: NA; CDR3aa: CASSPTGTTDTQYF; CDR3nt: TGTGCCAGCAGCCCGACCGGGACGACAGATACGCAGTATTTT
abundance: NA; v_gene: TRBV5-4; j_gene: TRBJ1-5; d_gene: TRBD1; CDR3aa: CASSLGQGGQPQHF; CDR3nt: TGTGCCAGCAGCTTGGGACAGGGTGGTCAGCCCCAGCATTTT
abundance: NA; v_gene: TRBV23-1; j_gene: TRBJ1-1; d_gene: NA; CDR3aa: CASSRIPLDGKNTEAFF; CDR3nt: TGCGCCAGCAGTCGGATCCCCTTGGACGGTAAAAACACTGAAGCTTTCTTT
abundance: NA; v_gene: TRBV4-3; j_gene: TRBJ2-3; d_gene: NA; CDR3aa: CASSQIQGTDTQYF; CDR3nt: TGCGCCAGCAGCCAGATACAGGGTACAGATACGCAGTATTTT
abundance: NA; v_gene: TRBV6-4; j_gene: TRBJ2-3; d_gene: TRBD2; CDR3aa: CASSSLAGAGTQYF; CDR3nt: TGTGCCAGCAGTTCCCTAGCGGGGGCGGGTACGCAGTATTTT
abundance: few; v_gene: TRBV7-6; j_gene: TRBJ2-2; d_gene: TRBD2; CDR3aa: CASSLSPAGLYGELFF; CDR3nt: TGTGCCAGCAGCTTAAGCCCAGCGGGATTGTACGGGGAGCTGTTTTTT
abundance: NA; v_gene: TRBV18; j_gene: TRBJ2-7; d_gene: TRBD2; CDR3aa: CASSPIEASGRNF; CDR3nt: TGTGCCAGCTCACCAATCGAAGCTAGCGGGAGGAACTTC
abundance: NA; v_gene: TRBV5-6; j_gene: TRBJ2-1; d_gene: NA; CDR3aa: CASSKAVWGSYNEQFF; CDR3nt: TGTGCCAGCAGCAAGGCTGTCTGGGGCTCCTACAATGAGCAGTTCTTC
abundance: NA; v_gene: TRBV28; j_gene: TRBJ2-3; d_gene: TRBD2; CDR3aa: CASSPRGGRTDTQYF; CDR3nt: TGTGCCAGCAGTCCACGGGGGGGCCGGACAGATACGCAGTATTTT
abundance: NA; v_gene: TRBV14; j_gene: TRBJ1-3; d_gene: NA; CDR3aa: CASSQDLSRSSGNTIYF; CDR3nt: TGTGCCAGCAGCCAAGATCTTAGTAGGAGCTCTGGAAACACCATATATTTT
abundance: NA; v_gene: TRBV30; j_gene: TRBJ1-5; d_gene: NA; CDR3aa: CAWSDGMGNQPQHF; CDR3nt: TGTGCCTGGAGTGACGGGATGGGCAATCAGCCCCAGCATTTT
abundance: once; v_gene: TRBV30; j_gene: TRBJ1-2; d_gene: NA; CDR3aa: CAWLPEGWGYYGYTF; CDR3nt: TGTGCCTGGTTACCGGAGGGGTGGGGCTACTATGGCTACACCTTC
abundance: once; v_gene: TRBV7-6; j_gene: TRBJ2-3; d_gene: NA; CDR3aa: CASSLVAGASDTQYF; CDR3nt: TGTGCCAGCAGCTTAGTTGCCGGGGCCTCAGATACGCAGTATTTT
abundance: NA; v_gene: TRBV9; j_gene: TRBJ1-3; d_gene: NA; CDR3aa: CASSVSGARSSSGNTIYF; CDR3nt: TGTGCCAGCAGCGTTTCTGGGGCCCGTAGCTCCTCTGGAAACACCATATATTTT
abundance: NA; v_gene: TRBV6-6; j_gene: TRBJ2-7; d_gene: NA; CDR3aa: CASTYSGQTFSYEQYF; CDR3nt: TGTGCCAGCACCTATTCCGGACAGACCTTCTCCTACGAGCAGTACTTC
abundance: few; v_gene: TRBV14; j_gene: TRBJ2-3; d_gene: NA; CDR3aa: CASSQDSWPSTDTQYF; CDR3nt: TGTGCCAGCAGCCAAGATTCCTGGCCAAGCACAGATACGCAGTATTTT
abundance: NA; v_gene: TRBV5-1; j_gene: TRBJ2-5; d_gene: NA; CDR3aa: CASSLTGVGETQYF; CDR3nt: TGCGCCAGCAGCTTGACGGGGGTCGGAGAGACCCAGTACTTC
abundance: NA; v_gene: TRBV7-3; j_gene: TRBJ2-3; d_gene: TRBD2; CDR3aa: CASSARSGVLYF; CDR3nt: TGTGCCAGCAGCGCCAGAAGCGGGGTTCTGTATTTT
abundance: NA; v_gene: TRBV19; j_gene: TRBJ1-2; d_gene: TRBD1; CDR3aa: CASSIFGQGLEGYTF; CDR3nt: TGTGCCAGTAGTATATTCGGACAGGGTTTAGAGGGCTACACCTTC
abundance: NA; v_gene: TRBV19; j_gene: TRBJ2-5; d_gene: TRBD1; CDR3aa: CASSITSSRGQETQYF; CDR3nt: TGTGCCAGTAGTATTACCTCTAGCAGGGGGCAAGAGACCCAGTACTTC
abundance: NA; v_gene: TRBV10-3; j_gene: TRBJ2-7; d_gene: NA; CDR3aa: CAISESSQGKGQYF; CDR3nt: TGTGCCATCAGTGAGTCTAGCCAGGGCAAAGGGCAGTACTTC
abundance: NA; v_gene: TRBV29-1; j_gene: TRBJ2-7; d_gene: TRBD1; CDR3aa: CSATGTETYEQYF; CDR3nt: TGCAGCGCTACCGGGACAGAGACCTACGAGCAGTACTTC
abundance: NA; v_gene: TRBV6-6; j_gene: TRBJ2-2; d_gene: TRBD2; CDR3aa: CASSPLGGDTGELFF; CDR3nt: TGTGCCAGCAGTCCTCTGGGAGGGGACACCGGGGAGCTGTTTTTT
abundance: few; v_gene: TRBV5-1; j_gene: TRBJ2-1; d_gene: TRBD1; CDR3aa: CASSLGTGPNEQFF; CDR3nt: TGCGCCAGCAGCTTGGGGACAGGGCCCAATGAGCAGTTCTTC
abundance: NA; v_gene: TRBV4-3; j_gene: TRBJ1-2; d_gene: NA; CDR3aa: CASSQFPNRFLNYGYTF; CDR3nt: TGCGCCAGCAGCCAATTCCCCAACCGGTTTCTAAACTATGGCTACACCTTC
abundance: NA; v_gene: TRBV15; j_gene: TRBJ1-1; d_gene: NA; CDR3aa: CATSRDYPGASTEAFF; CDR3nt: TGTGCCACCAGCAGAGATTACCCGGGGGCATCCACTGAAGCTTTCTTT
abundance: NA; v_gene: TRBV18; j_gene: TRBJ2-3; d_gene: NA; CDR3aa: CASSPPGSTDTQYF; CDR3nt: TGTGCCAGCTCACCACCGGGGAGCACAGATACGCAGTATTTT
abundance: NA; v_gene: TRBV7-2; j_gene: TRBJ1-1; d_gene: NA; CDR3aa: CASSSRVNTEAFF; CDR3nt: TGTGCCAGCAGCTCCAGAGTGAACACTGAAGCTTTCTTT
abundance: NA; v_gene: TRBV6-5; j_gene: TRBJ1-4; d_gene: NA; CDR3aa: CASRPTGTPEKLFF; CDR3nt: TGTGCCAGCAGACCGACAGGCACCCCTGAAAAACTGTTTTTT
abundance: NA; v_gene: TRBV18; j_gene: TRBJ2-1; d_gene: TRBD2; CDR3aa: CASSRDAQQGQREGPYNEQFF; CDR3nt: TGTGCCAGCTCACGAGACGCCCAACAGGGCCAGCGGGAGGGTCCCTACAATGAGCAGTTCTTC
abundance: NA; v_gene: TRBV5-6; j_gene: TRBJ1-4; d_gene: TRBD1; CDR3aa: CASSLDAGGEKLFF; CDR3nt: TGTGCCAGCAGCCTGGATGCAGGGGGTGAAAAACTGTTTTTT
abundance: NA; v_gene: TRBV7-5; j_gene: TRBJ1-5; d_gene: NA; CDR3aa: CARSLGRETGGRDNQPQHF; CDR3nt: TGTGCCAGAAGCTTAGGGCGGGAAACAGGGGGCAGAGACAATCAGCCCCAGCATTTT